The 23 T cell receptor beta chains below come from one sample, sequenced in a study of blood T cell repertoires in COVID-19. Assay: immunoSEQ multiplex PCR; the TCRdb copy retains only in-frame clones and omits some. The sample carries under 150,000 clones, about nine tenths recorded once. Sequenced: peripheral blood. The receptors derive from a human donor with active COVID-19. The donor label of this sample is uncertain.

The chain is built from TRBV29-1 and TRBJ1-2; D might be TRBD1 (6 bases). V was trimmed by 7 bases and J by 3 bases, leaving 18 bases between them. Germline lookup yields CDR1 SQVTM and CDR2 ANQGSEA. The CDR3 totals 14 residues. CDR3 region: CSGAFTGFDYGYTF. CDR3 DNA sequence: TGCAGCGGCGCCTTTACAGGGTTTGACTATGGCTACACCTTC.

The chain couples TRBV7-8 to TRBJ1-2, with TRBD1 as a possible D gene (6 bases). V lost 2 bases to trimming and J lost 8 bases, with 18 bases between them. The CDR3 consists of 15 residues. Germline V CDR1 and CDR2: SGHVS, FQNEAQ. The CDR3 loop is CASSLSRTASWGYTF. The DNA of the CDR3 is TGTGCCAGCAGCTTATCGAGGACAGCGTCGTGGGGCTACACCTTC.

This chain links TRBV7-2 with TRBJ1-5; D ambiguous. The germline V gene has CDR1 SGHTA and CDR2 FQGNSA. The V and J ends lost 5 bases and 0 bases respectively, with 8 bases between them. The CDR3 length is 14 residues. CDR3 nucleotides: TGTGCCAGCAGCAAACAGAATAGCAATCAGCCCCAGCATTTT. Protein: CASSKQNSNQPQHF.

V gene TRBV6-2 or TRBV6-3 combines with J gene TRBJ1-1; 12 bases are shared with TRBD1. From germline, CDR1 is MNHEY and CDR2 SVGEGT. This CDR3 has 18 amino acids. V lost 2 bases and J lost 1; bases outside the gene matches: 8. This chain's CDR3 is CASSYPAGQGAGNTEAFF. DNA of the CDR3: TGTGCCAGCAGTTACCCTGCGGGACAGGGGGCAGGGAACACTGAAGCTTTCTTT.

The CDR3 DNA sequence: TGTGCCAGCAAAAAGGACAGCTCTTCTGGCTACACCTTC. Translation: CASKKDSSSGYTF. The rearrangement uses TRBV2 and TRBJ1-2; tentative D call: TRBD1 (6 bases). Germline-derived CDR1 and CDR2 are SNHLY and FYNNEI. The CDR3 consists of 13 residues. V was trimmed by 7 bases and J by 7 bases, leaving 16 bases between them.

This clone has just a few counts. The chain couples TRBV29-1 to TRBJ2-2; 10 bases align to TRBD2. V lost 7 bases to trimming and J lost 6 bases; unmatched junction nucleotides: 5. The CDR3 contains 13 residues. Germline CDR1 is SQVTM and CDR2 is ANQGSEA. As DNA, the CDR3 is TGCAGCGCCACTAGCGGGGTGGCCGGGGAGCTGTTTTTT. Amino acid sequence: CSATSGVAGELFF.

The chain has TRBV19 and TRBJ1-2; TRBD1 aligns across 8 bases. The V and J ends lost 7 bases and 2 bases, in that order; junction bases with no gene match: 6. The CDR3 totals 14 residues. Per the germline V gene, CDR1 is LNHDA and CDR2 is SQIVND (reference sequence). CDR3 loop: CASTPRDRNYGYTF. CDR3 DNA: TGTGCCAGTACCCCTCGGGACAGGAACTATGGCTACACCTTC.

This clone has a single count. CDR3 coding DNA: TGTGCCAGCAGCCGCACAGGGACCGGGGAGCTGTTTTTT. It translates to CASSRTGTGELFF. This chain links TRBV6-5 with TRBJ2-2, with a tentative D call TRBD1 (6 bases). The CDR3 length is 13 residues. CDR1 and CDR2 (germline): MNHEY, SVGAGI. V gave up 6 bases and J gave up 5 bases, with 10 bases separating them.

The chain recombines TRBV30 with TRBJ1-1; 10 bases fit TRBD1. Germline V gene sequence: CDR1 GTSNPN, CDR2 SVGIG (reference sequence). V gave up 2 bases and J gave up 10 bases; unmatched junction bases: 4. This CDR3 has 12 residues. The CDR3 nucleotides are TGTGCCTGGAGTACGACAGGGGGCGCAGCTTTCTTT. This sequence encodes CAWSTTGGAAFF.

This chain connects TRBV14 to TRBJ1-1, with a possible D match to TRBD1 (5 bases). V was pared by 1 base and J by 1 base, with 16 bases between. CDR1 SGHDN and CDR2 FVKESK come from the germline V gene. The CDR3 totals 17 residues. CDR3 sequence: CASSQGRGAGKNTEAFF. The CDR3 nucleotides are TGTGCCAGCAGCCAAGGTCGAGGAGCAGGGAAGAACACTGAAGCTTTCTTT. The full variable domain, completed using reference TRBV14 and TRBJ1-1, is EAGVTQFPSHSVIEKGQTVTLRCDPISGHDNLYWYRRVMGKEIKFLLHFVKESKQDESGMPNNRFLAERTGGTYSTLKVQPAELEDSGVYFCASSQGRGAGKNTEAFFGQGTRLTVV.

The chain combines TRBV6-5 with TRBJ2-5, with 9 bases that match TRBD2. The CDR3 consists of 14 residues. Germline CDR1 and CDR2: MNHEY and SVGAGI. V trimming: 3 bases; J trimming: 3 bases; junction bases outside the gene matches: 2. The CDR3 spells CASSYASGEETQYF. The CDR3, as DNA: TGTGCCAGCAGTTATGCTAGCGGGGAAGAGACCCAGTACTTC.

The V gene is TRBV18, the J gene TRBJ2-7; 8 positions agree with TRBD1. CDR3 length: 15 residues. The junction had 7 bases not matched to a gene; V was cut back by 3 bases and J by 3 bases. Germline assignment: CDR1 KGHSH and CDR2 LQKENI. In nucleotides, the CDR3 is TGTGCCAGCTCACCGTACAAACAGGGGGGCTACGAGCAGTACTTC. Its protein is CASSPYKQGGYEQYF.

This clone has only one observation. The chain uses TRBV7-8 and TRBJ2-5; tentative D call: TRBD2 (5 bases). This CDR3 region has 11 residues. Trimming stripped 7 bases from V and 5 bases from J, with 8 bases between. The germline CDR1 and CDR2 sequences are SGHVS and FQNEAQ. The CDR3 DNA is TGTGCCAGCATGAGGGATGAGACCCAGTACTTC. Its protein product is CASMRDETQYF.

The chain links TRBV6-2 or TRBV6-3 to TRBJ2-3, with TRBD1 as a possible D gene (5 bases). The germline gives CDR1 MNHEY, CDR2 SVGEGT. This CDR3 region has 16 residues. V lost 6 bases and J 6 bases, leaving 22 bases between the germline ends. CDR3 sequence (DNA): TGTGCCAGCAGCCGCATGACAGACGCCCAGTGGGATACGCAGTATTTT. Translating gives CASSRMTDAQWDTQYF.

The J gene is TRBJ1-1, the V gene TRBV19; D uncertain. The germline CDR1 and CDR2 sequences are LNHDA and SQIVND (reference sequence). V gave up 3 bases and J gave up 11 bases, with 16 bases separating them. CDR3 length equals 13 residues. CDR3 sequence: CASSISTDPVAFF. CDR3 DNA sequence: TGTGCCAGTAGTATCTCTACAGACCCTGTTGCTTTCTTT.

The chain combines TRBV6-2 or TRBV6-3 with TRBJ1-5, with D tentatively TRBD1 (5 bases). Trimming shortened V by 5 bases and J by 6 bases, and 14 bases separated the two germline ends. Germline lookup yields CDR1 MNHEY and CDR2 SVGEGT. This CDR3 has 14 residues. CDR3 sequence (DNA): TGTGCCAGCAGTCGGCAGGGAGGAGGTCAGCCCCAGCATTTT. This codes for CASSRQGGGQPQHF.

The V and J genes are TRBV6-5 and TRBJ1-1, with TRBD1 as a possible D gene (6 bases). The germline V gene encodes CDR1 MNHEY and CDR2 SVGAGI. Trimming took 2 bases from V and 1 from J, leaving 8 bases between them. The CDR3 is 14 residues long. CDR3 sequence: CASSYGTRNTEAFF. The CDR3 DNA is TGTGCCAGCAGTTACGGGACAAGGAACACTGAAGCTTTCTTT.

V is TRBV18 and J is TRBJ1-3; maybe TRBD1 (5 bases). Germline V gene data show CDR1 as KGHSH and CDR2 as LQKENI. The CDR3 has 16 amino acids. V gave up 2 bases and J gave up 2 bases, with 13 bases separating them. CDR3 protein: CASSPDSSLTGNTIYF. CDR3 DNA sequence: TGTGCCAGCTCACCAGACAGCTCTTTAACTGGAAACACCATATATTTT.

The V gene is TRBV18, the J gene TRBJ2-2; D ambiguous. The length of the CDR3 is 11 residues. Germline loops: CDR1 KGHSH, CDR2 LQKENI. V was shortened by 5 bases and J by 6 bases, with 4 bases between the two germline ends. The DNA for the CDR3 is TGTGCCAGCTCATCGTCCGGGGAGCTGTTTTTT. Translated, it gives CASSSSGELFF. Complete variable domain (other parts from reference TRBV18 and TRBJ2-2): NAGVMQNPRHLVRRRGQEARLRCSPMKGHSHVYWYRQLPEEGLKFMVYLQKENIIDESGMPKERFSAEFPKEGPSILRIQQVVRGDSAAYFCASSSSGELFFGEGSRLTVL.

J is TRBJ2-3 and V is TRBV5-4, with D uncertain. Trimming removed 3 bases from V and 6 bases from J, with 11 bases in between. CDR1 is SGHNT and CDR2 is YYREEE in the germline V gene (reference sequence). The CDR3 loop spans 13 amino acids. CDR3 sequence (DNA): TGTGCCAGCAGCTCCGCCTTTAGCGATACGCAGTATTTT. This gives the protein CASSSAFSDTQYF.

CDR3 nucleotides: TGTGCCAGCAGTTACTCGAGCGGGGGCCTTGAAGCTTTCTTT. Its protein is CASSYSSGGLEAFF. This rearrangement joins TRBV6-5 to TRBJ1-1; D possibly corresponds to TRBD1 (6 bases). This CDR3 is built from 14 residues. The germline V and J ends were trimmed by 0 bases and 7 bases, with 12 bases remaining between them. Germline CDR1 MNHEY, CDR2 SVGAGI.

The chain is built from TRBV9 and TRBJ2-4, with D hard to call. Germline loops: CDR1 SGDLS, CDR2 YYNGEE. V was shortened by 2 bases and J by 3 bases, with 9 bases between the two germline ends. This CDR3 contains 14 residues. The CDR3 loop reads CASSVGDRKNIQYF. CDR3 bases: TGTGCCAGCAGCGTTGGAGACCGCAAAAACATTCAGTACTTC.

The chain joins TRBV4-1 to TRBJ1-5; no definite D call. CDR1 and CDR2 from the germline V gene are MGHRA and YSYEKL. The CDR3 is 15 residues long. Trimming took 2 bases from V and 2 from J, leaving 10 bases between them. Here the CDR3 DNA reads TGCGCCAGCAGCCAATCTGGGGAGGGCAATCAGCCCCAGCATTTT. It translates to CASSQSGEGNQPQHF.